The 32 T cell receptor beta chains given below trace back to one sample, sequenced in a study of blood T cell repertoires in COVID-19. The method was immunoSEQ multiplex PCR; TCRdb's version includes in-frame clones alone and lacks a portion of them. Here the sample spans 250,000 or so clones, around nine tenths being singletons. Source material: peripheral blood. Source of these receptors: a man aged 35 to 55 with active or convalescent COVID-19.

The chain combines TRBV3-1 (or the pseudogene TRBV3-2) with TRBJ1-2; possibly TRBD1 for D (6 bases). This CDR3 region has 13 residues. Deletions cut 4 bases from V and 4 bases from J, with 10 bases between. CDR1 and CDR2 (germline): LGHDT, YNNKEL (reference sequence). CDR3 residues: CASSPGRGYGYTF. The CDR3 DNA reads TGTGCCAGCAGCCCGGGCAGGGGCTATGGCTACACCTTC.

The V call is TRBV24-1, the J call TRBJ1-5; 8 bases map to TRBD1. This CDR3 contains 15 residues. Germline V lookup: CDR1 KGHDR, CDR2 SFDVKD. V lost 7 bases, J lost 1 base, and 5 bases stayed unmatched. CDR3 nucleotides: TGTGCCACCAGCGGGGGACAGGAGAGCAATCAGCCCCAGCATTTT. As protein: CATSGGQESNQPQHF.

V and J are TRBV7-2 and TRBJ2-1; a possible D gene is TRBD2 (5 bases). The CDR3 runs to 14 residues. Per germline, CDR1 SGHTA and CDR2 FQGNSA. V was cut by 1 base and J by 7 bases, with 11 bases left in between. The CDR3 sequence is CASSLEVGVNEQFF. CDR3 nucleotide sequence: TGTGCCAGCAGCTTAGAAGTCGGGGTAAATGAGCAGTTCTTC.

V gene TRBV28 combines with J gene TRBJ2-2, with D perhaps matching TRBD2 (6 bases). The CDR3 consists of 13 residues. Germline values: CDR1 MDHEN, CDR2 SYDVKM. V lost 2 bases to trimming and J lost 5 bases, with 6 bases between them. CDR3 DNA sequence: TGTGCCAGCAGTTTAGGGGGGACCGGGGAGCTGTTTTTT. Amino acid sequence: CASSLGGTGELFF.

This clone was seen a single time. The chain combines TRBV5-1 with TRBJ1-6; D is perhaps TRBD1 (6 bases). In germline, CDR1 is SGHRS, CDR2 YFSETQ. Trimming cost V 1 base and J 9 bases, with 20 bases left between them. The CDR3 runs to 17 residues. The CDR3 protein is CASSLRTTGQGTSPLHF. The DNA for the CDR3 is TGCGCCAGCAGCTTGAGGACGACCGGGCAGGGGACTTCACCCCTCCACTTT. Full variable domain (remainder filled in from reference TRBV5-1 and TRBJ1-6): KAGVTQTPRYLIKTRGQQVTLSCSPISGHRSVSWYQQTPGQGLQFLFEYFSETQRNKGNFPGRFSGRQFSNSRSEMNVSTLELGDSALYLCASSLRTTGQGTSPLHFGNGTRLTVT.

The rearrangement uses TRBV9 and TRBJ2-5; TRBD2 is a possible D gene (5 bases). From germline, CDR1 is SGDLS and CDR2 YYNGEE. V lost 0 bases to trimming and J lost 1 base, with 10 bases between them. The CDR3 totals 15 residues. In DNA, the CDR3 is TGTGCCAGCAGCGTAGACGGGGAACCCCAAGAGACCCAGTACTTC. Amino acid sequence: CASSVDGEPQETQYF.

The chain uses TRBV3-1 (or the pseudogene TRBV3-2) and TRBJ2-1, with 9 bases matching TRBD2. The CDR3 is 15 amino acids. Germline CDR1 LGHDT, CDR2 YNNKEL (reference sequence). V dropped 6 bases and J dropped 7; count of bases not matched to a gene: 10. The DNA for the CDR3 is TGTGCCAGCAGGCCGGGCGGCGGGAGGGCAAATGAGCAGTTCTTC. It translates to CASRPGGGRANEQFF.

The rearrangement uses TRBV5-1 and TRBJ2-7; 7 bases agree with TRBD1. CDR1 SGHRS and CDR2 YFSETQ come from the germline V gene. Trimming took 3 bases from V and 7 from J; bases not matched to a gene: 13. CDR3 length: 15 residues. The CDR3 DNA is TGCGCCAGCAGCTCGACAGGGAGATCGCCGCAAGAGCAGTACTTC. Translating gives CASSSTGRSPQEQYF.

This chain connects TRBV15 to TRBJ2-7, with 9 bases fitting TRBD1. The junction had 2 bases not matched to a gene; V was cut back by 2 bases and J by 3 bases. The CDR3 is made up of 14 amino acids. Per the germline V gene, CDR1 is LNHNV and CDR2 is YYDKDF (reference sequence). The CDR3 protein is CATSRKTGGYEQYF. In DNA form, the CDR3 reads TGTGCCACCAGCAGAAAGACAGGGGGCTACGAGCAGTACTTC.

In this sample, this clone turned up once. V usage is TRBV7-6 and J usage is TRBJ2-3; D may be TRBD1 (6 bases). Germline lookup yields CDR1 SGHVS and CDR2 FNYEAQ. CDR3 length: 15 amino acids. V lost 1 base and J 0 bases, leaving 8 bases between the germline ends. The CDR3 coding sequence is TGTGCCAGCAGCTTAGAGGGGGAAAGCACAGATACGCAGTATTTT. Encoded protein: CASSLEGESTDTQYF.

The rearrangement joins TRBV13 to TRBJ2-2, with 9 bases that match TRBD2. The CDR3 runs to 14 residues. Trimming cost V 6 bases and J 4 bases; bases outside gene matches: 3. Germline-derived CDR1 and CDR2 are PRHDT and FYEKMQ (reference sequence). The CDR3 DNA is TGTGCCAGCAGAGCGGGAGGAAGCACCGGGGAGCTGTTTTTT. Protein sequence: CASRAGGSTGELFF.

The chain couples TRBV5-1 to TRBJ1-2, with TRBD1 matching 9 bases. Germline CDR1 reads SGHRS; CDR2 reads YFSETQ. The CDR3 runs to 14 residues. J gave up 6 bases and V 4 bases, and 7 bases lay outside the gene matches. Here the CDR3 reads CASSPAWTGDGYTF. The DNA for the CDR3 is TGCGCCAGCAGCCCCGCCTGGACAGGGGATGGCTACACCTTC.

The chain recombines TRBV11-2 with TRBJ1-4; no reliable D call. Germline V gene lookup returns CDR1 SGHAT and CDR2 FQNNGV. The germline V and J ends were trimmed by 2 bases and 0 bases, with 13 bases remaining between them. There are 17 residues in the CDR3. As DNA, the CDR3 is TGTGCCAGCAGCTTAAACGCTATGGGAGCAACTAATGAAAAACTGTTTTTT. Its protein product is CASSLNAMGATNEKLFF.

CDR3 sequence reads: CAWRETGVVSTQHF. As DNA, the CDR3 is TGTGCCTGGAGGGAGACGGGGGTAGTAAGTACCCAGCATTTT. The chain carries TRBV30 and TRBJ1-5, with D possibly being TRBD1 (5 bases). Germline loops: CDR1 GTSNPN, CDR2 SVGIG (reference sequence). This CDR3 comprises 14 residues. V was pared by 3 bases and J by 11 bases, with 20 bases between.

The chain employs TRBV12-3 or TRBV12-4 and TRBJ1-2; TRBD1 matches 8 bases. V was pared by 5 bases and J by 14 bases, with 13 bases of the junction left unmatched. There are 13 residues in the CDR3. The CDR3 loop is CASSPGARGLITF. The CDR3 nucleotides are TGTGCCAGCAGTCCCGGGGCCAGGGGGCTTATTACCTTC.

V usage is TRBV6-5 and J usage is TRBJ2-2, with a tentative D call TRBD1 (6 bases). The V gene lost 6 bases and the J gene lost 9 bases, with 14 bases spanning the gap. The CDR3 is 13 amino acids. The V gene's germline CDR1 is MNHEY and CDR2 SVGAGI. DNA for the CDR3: TGTGCCAGCAGCCAACTTACAGGGTGGGAGCTGTTTTTT. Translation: CASSQLTGWELFF.

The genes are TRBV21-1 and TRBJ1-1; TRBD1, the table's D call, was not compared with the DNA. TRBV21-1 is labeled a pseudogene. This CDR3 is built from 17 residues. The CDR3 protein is CASSKEERAGGLNEAFF. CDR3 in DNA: TGTGCCAGCAGCAAAGAGGAGAGGGCAGGGGGGCTTAATGAAGCTTTCTTT.

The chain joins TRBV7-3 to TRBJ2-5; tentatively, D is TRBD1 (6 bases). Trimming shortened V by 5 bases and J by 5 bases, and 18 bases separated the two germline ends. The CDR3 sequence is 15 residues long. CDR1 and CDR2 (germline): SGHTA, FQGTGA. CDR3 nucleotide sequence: TGTGCCAGCAGCCTCGCTGGAGGACAGTTGGAGACCCAGTACTTC. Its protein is CASSLAGGQLETQYF.

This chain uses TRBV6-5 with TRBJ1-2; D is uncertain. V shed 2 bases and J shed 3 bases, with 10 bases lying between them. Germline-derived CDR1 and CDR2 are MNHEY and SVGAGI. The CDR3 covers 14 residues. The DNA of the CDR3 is TGTGCCAGCAGTTACGACACCACTTACTATGGCTACACCTTC. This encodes CASSYDTTYYGYTF.

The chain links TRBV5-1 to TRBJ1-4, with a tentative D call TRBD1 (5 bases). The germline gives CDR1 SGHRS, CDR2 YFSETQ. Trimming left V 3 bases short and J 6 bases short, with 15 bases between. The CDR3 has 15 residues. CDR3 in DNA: TGCGCCAGCAGCTCCGGGGGGTCATTCGATGAAAAACTGTTTTTT. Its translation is CASSSGGSFDEKLFF.

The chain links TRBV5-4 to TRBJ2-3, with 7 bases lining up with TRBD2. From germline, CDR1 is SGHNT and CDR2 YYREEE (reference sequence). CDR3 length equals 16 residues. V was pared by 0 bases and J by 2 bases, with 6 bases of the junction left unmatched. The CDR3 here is CASSLASAGPTDTQYF. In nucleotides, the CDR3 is TGTGCCAGCAGCTTGGCCTCAGCGGGGCCCACAGATACGCAGTATTTT.

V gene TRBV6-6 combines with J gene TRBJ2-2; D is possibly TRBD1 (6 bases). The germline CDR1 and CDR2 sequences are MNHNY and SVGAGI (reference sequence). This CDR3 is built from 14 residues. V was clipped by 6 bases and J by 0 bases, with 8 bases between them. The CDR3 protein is CASRQGSNTGELFF. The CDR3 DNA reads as TGTGCCAGCAGGCAGGGGTCGAACACCGGGGAGCTGTTTTTT.

The CDR3 coding sequence is TGCGCCAGCAGCCCAAAACCGACAGGGAAGGAGGCCACAGATACGCAGTATTTT. It codes for CASSPKPTGKEATDTQYF. This chain joins TRBV10-1 and TRBJ2-3, with TRBD1 matching 7 bases. The CDR3 extends over 18 amino acids. V lost 6 bases to trimming and J lost 2 bases; unmatched junction nucleotides: 17. CDR1 and CDR2 from the germline V gene are WNHNN and SYGVQD (reference sequence).

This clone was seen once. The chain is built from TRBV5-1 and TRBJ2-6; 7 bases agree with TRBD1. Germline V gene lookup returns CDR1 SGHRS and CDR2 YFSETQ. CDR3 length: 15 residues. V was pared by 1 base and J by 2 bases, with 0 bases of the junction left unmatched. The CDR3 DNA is TGCGCCAGCAGCTTGACAGGGGCTGGGGCCAACGTCCTGACTTTC. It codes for CASSLTGAGANVLTF.

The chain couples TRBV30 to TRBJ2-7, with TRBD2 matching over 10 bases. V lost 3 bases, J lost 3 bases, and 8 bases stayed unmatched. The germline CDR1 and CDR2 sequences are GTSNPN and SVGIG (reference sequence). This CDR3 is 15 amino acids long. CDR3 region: CAWSQPPSGSYEQYF. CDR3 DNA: TGTGCCTGGAGCCAGCCCCCTAGCGGGAGCTACGAGCAGTACTTC.

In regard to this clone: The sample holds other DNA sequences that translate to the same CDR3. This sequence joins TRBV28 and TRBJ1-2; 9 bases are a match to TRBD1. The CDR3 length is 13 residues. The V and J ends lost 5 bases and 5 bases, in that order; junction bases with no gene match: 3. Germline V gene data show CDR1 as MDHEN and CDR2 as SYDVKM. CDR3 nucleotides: TGTGCCAGCAGTCCGGGACAGGGATATGGCTACACCTTC. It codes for CASSPGQGYGYTF.

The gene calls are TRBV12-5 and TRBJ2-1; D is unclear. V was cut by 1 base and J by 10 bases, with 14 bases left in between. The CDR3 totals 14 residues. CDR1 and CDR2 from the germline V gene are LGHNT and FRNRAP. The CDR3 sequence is CASGLGLVTPEQFF. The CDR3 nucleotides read TGTGCTAGTGGTTTGGGCCTAGTAACTCCAGAGCAGTTCTTC.

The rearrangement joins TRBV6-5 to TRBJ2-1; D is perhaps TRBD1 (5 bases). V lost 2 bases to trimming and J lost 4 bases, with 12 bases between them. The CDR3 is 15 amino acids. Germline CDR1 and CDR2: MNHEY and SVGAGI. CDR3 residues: CASSYRDSPYNEQFF. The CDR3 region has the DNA TGTGCCAGCAGTTACCGAGACAGTCCGTACAATGAGCAGTTCTTC.

The CDR3 loop reads CATSRVRGSSGNEKLFF. The CDR3 DNA sequence: TGTGCCACCAGCAGAGTAAGAGGCAGCTCGGGAAATGAAAAACTGTTTTTT. V gene TRBV15 combines with J gene TRBJ1-4; D gene ambiguous. The length of the CDR3 is 17 residues. CDR1 is LNHNV and CDR2 is YYDKDF in the germline V gene (reference sequence). V was clipped by 1 base and J by 5 bases, with 17 bases between them.

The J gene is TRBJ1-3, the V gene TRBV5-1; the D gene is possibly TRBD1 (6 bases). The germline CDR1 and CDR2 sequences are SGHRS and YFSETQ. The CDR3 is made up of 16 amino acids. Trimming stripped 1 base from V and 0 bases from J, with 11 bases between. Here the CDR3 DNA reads TGCGCCAGCAGCTTGTCGGGGGGCCACTCTGGAAACACCATATATTTT. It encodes CASSLSGGHSGNTIYF.

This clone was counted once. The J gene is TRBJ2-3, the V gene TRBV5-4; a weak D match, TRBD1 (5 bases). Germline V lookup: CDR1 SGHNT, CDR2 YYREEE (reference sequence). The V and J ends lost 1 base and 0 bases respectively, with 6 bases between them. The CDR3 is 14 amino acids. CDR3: CASSLTGSTDTQYF. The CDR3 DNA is TGTGCCAGCAGCTTGACAGGTAGCACAGATACGCAGTATTTT.

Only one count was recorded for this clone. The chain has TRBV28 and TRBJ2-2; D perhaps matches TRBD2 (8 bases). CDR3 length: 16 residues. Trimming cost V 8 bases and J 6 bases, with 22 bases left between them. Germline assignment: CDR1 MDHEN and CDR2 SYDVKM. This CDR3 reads CASFAGGLVGAGELFF. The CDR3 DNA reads TGTGCCAGCTTTGCAGGGGGACTAGTTGGGGCCGGGGAGCTGTTTTTT.